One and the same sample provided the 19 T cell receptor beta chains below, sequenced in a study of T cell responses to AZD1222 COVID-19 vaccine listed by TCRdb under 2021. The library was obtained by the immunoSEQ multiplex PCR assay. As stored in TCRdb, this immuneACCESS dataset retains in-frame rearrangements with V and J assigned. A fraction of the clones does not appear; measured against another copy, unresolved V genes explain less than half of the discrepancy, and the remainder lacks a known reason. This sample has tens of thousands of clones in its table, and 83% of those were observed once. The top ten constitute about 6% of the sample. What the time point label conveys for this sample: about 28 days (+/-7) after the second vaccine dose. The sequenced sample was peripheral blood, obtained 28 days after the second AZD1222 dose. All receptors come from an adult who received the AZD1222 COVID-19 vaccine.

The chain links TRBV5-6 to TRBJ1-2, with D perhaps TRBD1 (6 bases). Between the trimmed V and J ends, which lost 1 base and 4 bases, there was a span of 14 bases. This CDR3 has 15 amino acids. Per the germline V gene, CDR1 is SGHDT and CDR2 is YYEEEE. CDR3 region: CASSLLSRGAYGYTF. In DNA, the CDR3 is TGTGCCAGCAGCTTGTTGAGCAGGGGCGCCTATGGCTACACCTTC.

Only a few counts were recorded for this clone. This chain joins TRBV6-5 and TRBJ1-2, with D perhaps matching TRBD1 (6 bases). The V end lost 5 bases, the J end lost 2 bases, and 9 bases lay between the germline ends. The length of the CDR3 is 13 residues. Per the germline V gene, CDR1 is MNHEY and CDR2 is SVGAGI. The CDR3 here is CASSPTGNYGYTF. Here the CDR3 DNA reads TGTGCCAGCAGTCCTACAGGGAACTATGGCTACACCTTC.

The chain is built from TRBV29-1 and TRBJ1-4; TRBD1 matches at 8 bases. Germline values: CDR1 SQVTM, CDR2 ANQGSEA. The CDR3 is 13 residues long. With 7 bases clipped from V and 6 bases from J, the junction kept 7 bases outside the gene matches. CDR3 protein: CSASTGADEKLFF. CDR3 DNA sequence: TGCAGCGCTTCGACAGGGGCGGATGAAAAACTGTTTTTT. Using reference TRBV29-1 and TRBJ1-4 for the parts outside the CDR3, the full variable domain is SAVISQKPSRDICQRGTSLTIQCQVDSQVTMMFWYRQQPGQSLTLIATANQGSEATYESGFVIDKFPISRPNLTFSTLTVSNMSPEDSSIYLCSASTGADEKLFFGSGTQLSVL.

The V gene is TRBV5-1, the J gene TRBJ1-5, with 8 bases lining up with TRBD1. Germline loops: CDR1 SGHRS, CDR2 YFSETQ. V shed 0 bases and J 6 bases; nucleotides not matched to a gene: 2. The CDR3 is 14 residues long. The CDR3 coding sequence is TGCGCCAGCAGCTTGGGACAGGGGACTCAGCCCCAGCATTTT. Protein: CASSLGQGTQPQHF.

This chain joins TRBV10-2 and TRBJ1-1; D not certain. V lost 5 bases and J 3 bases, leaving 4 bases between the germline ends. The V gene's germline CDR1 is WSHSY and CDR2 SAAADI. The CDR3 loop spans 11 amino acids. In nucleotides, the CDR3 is TGCGCCAGCAGTATTTACACTGAAGCTTTCTTT. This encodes CASSIYTEAFF.

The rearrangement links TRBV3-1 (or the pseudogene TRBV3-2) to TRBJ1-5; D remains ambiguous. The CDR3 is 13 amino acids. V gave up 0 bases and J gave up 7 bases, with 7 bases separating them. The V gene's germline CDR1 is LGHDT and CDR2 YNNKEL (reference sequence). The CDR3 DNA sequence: TGTGCCAGCAGCCAAGATCTGCTCCAGCCCCAGCATTTT. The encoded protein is CASSQDLLQPQHF.

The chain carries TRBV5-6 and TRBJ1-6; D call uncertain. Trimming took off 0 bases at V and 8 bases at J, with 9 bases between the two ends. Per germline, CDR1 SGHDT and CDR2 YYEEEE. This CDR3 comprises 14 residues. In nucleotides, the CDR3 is TGTGCCAGCAGCTTGGCTGGGTCCCATTCACCCCTCCACTTT. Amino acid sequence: CASSLAGSHSPLHF.

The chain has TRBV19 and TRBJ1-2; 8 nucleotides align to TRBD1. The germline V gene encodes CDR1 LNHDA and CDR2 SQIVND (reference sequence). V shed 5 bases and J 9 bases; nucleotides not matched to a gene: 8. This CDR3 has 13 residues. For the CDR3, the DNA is TGTGCCAGTAGTGAGGACAGGGAGGGGCGCTACACCTTC. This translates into CASSEDREGRYTF.

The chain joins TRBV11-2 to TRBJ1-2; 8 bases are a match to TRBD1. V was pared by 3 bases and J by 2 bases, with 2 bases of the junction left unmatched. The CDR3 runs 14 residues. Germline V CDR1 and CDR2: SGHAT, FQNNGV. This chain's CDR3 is CASSFRTGNYGYTF. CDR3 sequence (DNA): TGTGCCAGCAGCTTCCGGACAGGGAACTATGGCTACACCTTC.

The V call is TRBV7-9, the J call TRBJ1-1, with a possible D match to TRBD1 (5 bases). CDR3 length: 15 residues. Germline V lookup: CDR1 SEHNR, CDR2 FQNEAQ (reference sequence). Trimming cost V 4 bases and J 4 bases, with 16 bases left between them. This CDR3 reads CASSSQGESGTEAFF. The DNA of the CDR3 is TGTGCCAGCAGCTCCCAGGGCGAGTCGGGCACTGAAGCTTTCTTT.

The CDR3 coding sequence is TGTGCCAGCAGCCGAGAGGGGGGGTTCGGGAGCTATGGCTACACCTTC. Its protein product is CASSREGGFGSYGYTF. This chain uses TRBV4-2 with TRBJ1-2; perhaps TRBD1 as D (6 bases). Germline V gene data show CDR1 as LGHNA and CDR2 as YNFKEQ. The germline V and J ends were trimmed by 4 bases and 4 bases, with 19 bases remaining between them. The CDR3 runs to 16 residues.

This CDR3 reads CASSQDRGVNEKLFF. CDR3 sequence (DNA): TGTGCCAGCAGCCAAGATAGGGGGGTTAATGAAAAACTGTTTTTT. The gene calls are TRBV3-1 (or the pseudogene TRBV3-2) and TRBJ1-4, with D possibly TRBD1 on 6 matching bases. Germline V gene sequence: CDR1 LGHDT, CDR2 YNNKEL (reference sequence). V gave up 0 bases and J gave up 4 bases, with 9 bases separating them. The CDR3 loop spans 15 amino acids.

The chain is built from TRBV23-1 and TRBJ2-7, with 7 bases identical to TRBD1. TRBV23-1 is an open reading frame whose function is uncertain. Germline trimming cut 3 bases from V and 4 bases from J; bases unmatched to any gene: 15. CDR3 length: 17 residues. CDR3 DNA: TGCGCCAGCAGTCAGTCCCACGACAGGGAGCACCTTTACGAGCAGTACTTC. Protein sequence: CASSQSHDREHLYEQYF.

Here the CDR3 DNA reads TGTGCCAGCAGCCCGATTCAGGGGGCGCACGGAGAGACCCAGTACTTC. Translation gives CASSPIQGAHGETQYF. This rearrangement joins TRBV5-4 to TRBJ2-5; 8 bases are shared with TRBD1. CDR3 length: 16 amino acids. V dropped 4 bases and J dropped 4; count of bases not matched to a gene: 12. Germline assignment: CDR1 SGHNT and CDR2 YYREEE (reference sequence).

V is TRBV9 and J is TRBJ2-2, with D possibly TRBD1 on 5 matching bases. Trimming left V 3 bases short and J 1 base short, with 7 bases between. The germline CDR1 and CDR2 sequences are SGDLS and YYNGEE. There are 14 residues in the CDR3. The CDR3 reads CASSAGQNTGELFF. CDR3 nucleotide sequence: TGTGCCAGCAGCGCCGGACAGAACACCGGGGAGCTGTTTTTT.

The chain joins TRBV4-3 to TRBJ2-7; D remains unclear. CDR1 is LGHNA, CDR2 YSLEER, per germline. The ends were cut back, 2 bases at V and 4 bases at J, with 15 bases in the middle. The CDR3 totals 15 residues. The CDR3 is CASSQLFQPAYEQYF. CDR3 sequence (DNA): TGCGCCAGCAGCCAACTTTTTCAGCCGGCGTACGAGCAGTACTTC.

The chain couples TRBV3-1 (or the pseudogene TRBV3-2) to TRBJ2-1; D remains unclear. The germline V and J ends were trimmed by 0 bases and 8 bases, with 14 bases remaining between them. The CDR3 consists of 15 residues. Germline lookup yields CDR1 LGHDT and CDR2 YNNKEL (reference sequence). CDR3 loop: CASSQDLNPNYEQFF. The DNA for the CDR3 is TGTGCCAGCAGCCAAGATCTCAATCCCAACTATGAGCAGTTCTTC.

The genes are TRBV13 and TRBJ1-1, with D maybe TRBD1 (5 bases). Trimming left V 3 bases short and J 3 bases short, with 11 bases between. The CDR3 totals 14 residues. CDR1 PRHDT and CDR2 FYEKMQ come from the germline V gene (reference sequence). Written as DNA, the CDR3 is TGTGCCAGCAGCTTTCAGGGTGTAGACACTGAAGCTTTCTTT. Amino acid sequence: CASSFQGVDTEAFF.

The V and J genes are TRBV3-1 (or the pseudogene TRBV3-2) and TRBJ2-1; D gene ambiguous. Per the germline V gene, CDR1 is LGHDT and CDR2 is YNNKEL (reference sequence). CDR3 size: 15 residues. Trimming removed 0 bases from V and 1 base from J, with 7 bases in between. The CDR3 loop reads CASSQDTRSYNEQFF. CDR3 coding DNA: TGTGCCAGCAGCCAAGACACCAGGTCCTACAATGAGCAGTTCTTC.